This passage covers 24 T cell receptor beta chains from one sample sequenced in a study of cytomegalovirus exposure and HLA in healthy donors. PCR employed 60 Vbeta and 13 Jbeta primers. The assay was immunoSEQ multiplex PCR, and TCRdb's table has in-frame clones only and misses some. The sample yields about 93,000 clones, roughly four fifths seen once. Material for sequencing was PBMCs. These TCRs come from a man younger than 40 in good health and CMV-seronegative.

V is TRBV7-8 and J is TRBJ2-1; TRBD1 agrees at 10 bases. J was trimmed by 5 bases and V by 6 bases; bases with no gene match: 7. Germline V gives CDR1 SGHVS, CDR2 FQNEAQ. The CDR3 loop spans 15 amino acids. The chain's CDR3 is CASRTGTGVNNEQFF. In DNA, the CDR3 is TGTGCCAGCAGGACCGGGACAGGGGTAAACAATGAGCAGTTCTTC.

This clone was seen a single time. The chain is built from TRBV7-8 and TRBJ2-2, with D unresolved. Between the trimmed V and J ends, which lost 3 bases and 1 base, there was a span of 9 bases. Germline assignment: CDR1 SGHVS and CDR2 FQNEAQ. This CDR3 is 15 amino acids long. CDR3 sequence (DNA): TGTGCCAGCAGCTTCATCCAGGTGAACACCGGGGAGCTGTTTTTT. Encoded protein: CASSFIQVNTGELFF.

This clone is labeled medium-sized. J is TRBJ1-2 and V is TRBV4-1; 7 positions agree with TRBD1. V dropped 2 bases and J dropped 4; count of bases not matched to a gene: 16. Germline-derived CDR1 and CDR2 are MGHRA and YSYEKL. This CDR3 has 18 residues. The CDR3 bases are TGCGCCAGCAGCCAACAAGACTTTTTACCAGGGGGATCCTATGGCTACACCTTC. The encoded protein is CASSQQDFLPGGSYGYTF.

This chain uses TRBV6-1 with TRBJ1-1; the D is unclear. The CDR3 spans 12 residues. V shed 2 bases and J shed 7 bases, with 8 bases lying between them. In germline, CDR1 is MNHNS, CDR2 SASEGT. The CDR3 loop is CASSERSGEAFF. The CDR3 coding sequence is TGTGCCAGCAGTGAAAGGAGCGGTGAAGCTTTCTTT.

The chain is built from TRBV5-1 and TRBJ2-7; TRBD1 aligns across 10 bases. J lost 1 base, V lost 0 bases, and 7 bases had no gene match. Germline V gene data show CDR1 as SGHRS and CDR2 as YFSETQ. The CDR3 is made up of 17 amino acids. DNA for the CDR3: TGCGCCAGCAGCTTGGCCGGGGGACAGGGGACTTCCTACGAGCAGTACTTC. It is translated as CASSLAGGQGTSYEQYF.

V and J are TRBV27 and TRBJ1-1; the D is unclear. Per the germline V gene, CDR1 is MNHEY and CDR2 is SMNVEV (reference sequence). The CDR3 spans 15 residues. V was cut by 6 bases and J by 3 bases, with 17 bases left in between. CDR3 protein: CASSFIRTGDTEAFF. For the CDR3, the DNA is TGTGCCAGCAGCTTTATCAGGACCGGGGACACTGAAGCTTTCTTT.

The chain couples TRBV10-3 to TRBJ2-2; TRBD1 is a possible D gene (5 bases). From germline, CDR1 is ENHRY and CDR2 SYGVKD. The length of the CDR3 is 17 residues. Deletions cut 4 bases from V and 1 base from J, with 16 bases between. DNA for the CDR3: TGTGCCATCAGTGCGATACAGGTCAATCTGAACACCGGGGAGCTGTTTTTT. Amino acid sequence: CAISAIQVNLNTGELFF.

This chain connects TRBV11-3 to TRBJ1-2, with D unresolved. Germline V lookup: CDR1 SGHNT, CDR2 YENEEA. V lost 0 bases, J lost 2 bases, and 13 bases lay in between. The CDR3 consists of 16 residues. CDR3: CASSLEGLAGNYGYTF. CDR3 nucleotide sequence: TGTGCCAGCAGCTTAGAAGGCTTAGCTGGAAACTATGGCTACACCTTC.

In regard to this clone: Within the sample, other DNA sequences also encode this same CDR3. CDR3 residues: CASSQGTGRYGYTF. For the CDR3, the DNA is TGCGCCAGCAGCCAAGGAACAGGGCGATATGGCTACACCTTC. The chain uses TRBV4-3 and TRBJ1-2; possible D gene TRBD1, 6 bases. The CDR3 loop spans 14 amino acids. Trimming left V 1 base short and J 5 bases short, with 11 bases between. In germline, CDR1 is LGHNA, CDR2 YSLEER.

This clone was picked up one time. This chain uses TRBV5-1 with TRBJ2-1, with D perhaps matching TRBD2 (7 bases). Germline CDR1 and CDR2: SGHRS and YFSETQ. V lost 3 bases and J lost 3, with 19 bases in between. CDR3 length: 17 amino acids. The DNA of the CDR3 is TGCGCCAGCAGCTCCGGGATGGGGGGGCCGAACTACAATGAGCAGTTCTTC. Translating it yields CASSSGMGGPNYNEQFF.

The rearrangement joins TRBV7-2 to TRBJ1-4, with TRBD1 matching 8 bases. The germline gives CDR1 SGHTA, CDR2 FQGNSA. Trimming cost V 1 base and J 8 bases; bases outside gene matches: 9. The CDR3 covers 16 residues. The CDR3 sequence is CASSLGDRPSREKLFF. Here the CDR3 DNA reads TGTGCCAGCAGCTTAGGGGACAGGCCCAGTAGGGAAAAACTGTTTTTT. Combining the CDR3 with reference TRBV7-2 and TRBJ1-4 gives the whole variable domain GAGVSQSPSNKVTEKGKDVELRCDPISGHTALYWYRQSLGQGLEFLIYFQGNSAPDKSGLPSDRFSAERTGGSVSTLTIQRTQQEDSAVYLCASSLGDRPSREKLFFGSGTQLSVL.

This clone was counted only a few times. This sequence joins TRBV5-6 and TRBJ2-3; maybe TRBD1 (6 bases). The V gene lost 4 bases and the J gene lost 1 base, with 10 bases spanning the gap. The CDR3 is 14 amino acids. Germline lookup yields CDR1 SGHDT and CDR2 YYEEEE. CDR3 bases: TGTGCCAGCAGCACGGCAGGGGGCACAGATACGCAGTATTTT. Translation: CASSTAGGTDTQYF.

The chain links TRBV7-8 to TRBJ2-6; D gene ambiguous. CDR3 length equals 15 residues. Looked up from germline, CDR1 is SGHVS and CDR2 is FQNEAQ. Trimming shortened V by 1 base and J by 4 bases, and 8 bases separated the two germline ends. The CDR3 here is CASSLVETGANVLTF. The CDR3 region has the DNA TGTGCCAGCAGCTTAGTTGAAACAGGGGCCAACGTCCTGACTTTC.

This clone was observed a handful of times. The chain carries TRBV6-5 and TRBJ2-7; the D gene is possibly TRBD1 (7 bases). Germline-derived CDR1 and CDR2 are MNHEY and SVGAGI. There are 15 residues in the CDR3. V was pared by 5 bases and J by 5 bases, with 19 bases between. The CDR3 reads CASSSSTAGGNEQYF. Written as DNA, the CDR3 is TGTGCCAGCAGTAGTTCGACGGCAGGGGGGAACGAGCAGTACTTC.

This sequence joins TRBV4-1 and TRBJ1-2; D may be TRBD1 (6 bases). This CDR3 is built from 16 residues. The germline V and J ends were trimmed by 4 bases and 2 bases, with 17 bases remaining between them. Germline assignment: CDR1 MGHRA and CDR2 YSYEKL. For the CDR3, the DNA is TGCGCCAGCAGCCCTTGGCGGGGGCCTCACAACTATGGCTACACCTTC. Translating gives CASSPWRGPHNYGYTF.

This sequence joins TRBV19 and TRBJ1-2, with 7 bases lining up with TRBD1. The length of the CDR3 is 14 residues. V lost 4 bases to trimming and J lost 6 bases; unmatched junction nucleotides: 8. Per germline, CDR1 LNHDA and CDR2 SQIVND (reference sequence). This CDR3 is CASSTSGGRNGYTF. CDR3 nucleotide sequence: TGTGCCAGTAGTACCTCAGGGGGGAGAAATGGCTACACCTTC.

CDR3 in DNA: TGCGCCAGCAGCCAAGCGACTAGCGGGAGGGGTACAGATACGCAGTATTTT. Translation gives CASSQATSGRGTDTQYF. V gene TRBV4-1 combines with J gene TRBJ2-3; TRBD2 matches at 14 bases. The CDR3 loop spans 17 amino acids. Germline-derived CDR1 and CDR2 are MGHRA and YSYEKL. J lost 3 bases, V lost 1 base, and 3 bases had no gene match.

The count of this clone is one. The chain is built from TRBV27 and TRBJ2-1; 10 bases are shared with TRBD2. Germline V gives CDR1 MNHEY, CDR2 SMNVEV (reference sequence). The trim removed 4 bases at V and 8 bases at J, leaving 17 bases unmatched. CDR3 length: 18 amino acids. CDR3 amino acids: CASSSPIGLAGVGDEQFF. CDR3 nucleotide sequence: TGTGCCAGCAGTTCGCCAATCGGGCTAGCGGGAGTAGGCGATGAGCAGTTCTTC.

As regards this clone: The same CDR3 is also encoded by other DNA sequences in this sample. The V call is TRBV6-5, the J call TRBJ1-2; 7 nucleotides line up with TRBD1. Per germline, CDR1 MNHEY and CDR2 SVGAGI. V gave up 6 bases and J gave up 3 bases; unmatched junction bases: 7. The CDR3 runs 14 residues. The CDR3 loop reads CASSPEQGYYGYTF. As DNA, the CDR3 is TGTGCCAGCAGCCCCGAACAGGGGTACTATGGCTACACCTTC.

This clone was detected a few times. The chain is built from TRBV6-5 and TRBJ1-2, with 8 bases matching TRBD1. Per the germline V gene, CDR1 is MNHEY and CDR2 is SVGAGI. This CDR3 contains 15 residues. After removal of 5 bases from V and 4 bases from J, the junction contained 9 bases not matched to a gene. The CDR3 DNA is TGTGCCAGCAGTCCAATCGGACAGGGTGGCTATGGCTACACCTTC. This codes for CASSPIGQGGYGYTF.

The rearrangement links TRBV11-2 to TRBJ1-2, with a possible D match to TRBD1 (5 bases). Per germline, CDR1 SGHAT and CDR2 FQNNGV. This CDR3 has 13 residues. Trimming took 6 bases from V and 0 from J, leaving 8 bases between them. Here the CDR3 reads CASRQAANYGYTF. CDR3 coding DNA: TGTGCCAGCAGACAGGCTGCTAACTATGGCTACACCTTC.

This rearrangement joins TRBV28 to TRBJ1-3; D remains ambiguous. The germline V and J ends were trimmed by 6 bases and 0 bases, with 9 bases remaining between them. CDR3 length: 14 residues. The V gene's germline CDR1 is MDHEN and CDR2 SYDVKM. The CDR3: CASSPGFSGNTIYF. DNA of the CDR3: TGTGCCAGCAGCCCCGGGTTCTCTGGAAACACCATATATTTT.

This clone was found a few times. The rearrangement links TRBV5-6 to TRBJ2-1; TRBD2 matches 10 bases. CDR3 length: 14 residues. V lost 3 bases, J lost 5 bases, and 2 bases stayed unmatched. Germline V lookup: CDR1 SGHDT, CDR2 YYEEEE. This CDR3 is CASSSAGGDNEQFF. The CDR3 nucleotides are TGTGCCAGCAGCTCAGCGGGGGGGGACAATGAGCAGTTCTTC.

The chain links TRBV7-9 to TRBJ2-7; the match to TRBD2 covers 14 bases. This CDR3 is built from 16 residues. Losses at the gene ends were 5 bases for V and 4 bases for J; bases not matched to a gene: 7. The germline gives CDR1 SEHNR, CDR2 FQNEAQ (reference sequence). The CDR3 DNA is TGTGCCAGCAGCCACGGACTAGCGGGAGGACCTTACGAGCAGTACGTC. Translation gives CASSHGLAGGPYEQYV.